These 30 T cell receptor beta chains were sequenced from one sample in a study of PD-1 blockade in classical Hodgkin lymphoma. Exposure to brentuximab vedotin varied, and each patient had relapsed following autologous stem cell transplantation. Some clones are missing from TCRdb's copy, which holds only in-frame ones; the method was immunoSEQ multiplex PCR. The table lists roughly 47,000 clones, less than 85% of them singletons. The sequences come from peripheral blood mononuclear cells (PBMCs), collected before the second cycle of nivolumab. The receptors were sampled from a human donor with classical Hodgkin lymphoma.

The rearrangement joins TRBV7-2 to TRBJ1-4, with TRBD1 matching 8 bases. In germline, CDR1 is SGHTA, CDR2 FQGNSA. The CDR3 spans 18 residues. V lost 4 bases, J lost 6 bases, and 16 bases stayed unmatched. For the CDR3, the DNA is TGTGCCAGCAGCTCCCCCCGCCAGGGGGCGAATTGGGATGAAAAACTGTTTTTT. Amino acids: CASSSPRQGANWDEKLFF.

The chain is built from TRBV5-8 and TRBJ1-5; tentative D call: TRBD1 (6 bases). The CDR3 is 17 residues long. Trimming left V 4 bases short and J 7 bases short, with 24 bases between. Germline V gene data show CDR1 as SGHTS and CDR2 as YDEGEE. This CDR3 is CASSRDTTGPRIQPQHF. DNA of the CDR3: TGTGCCAGCAGCCGTGATACCACAGGGCCTCGAATCCAGCCCCAGCATTTT.

The gene calls are TRBV19 and TRBJ2-5; D not certain. The CDR3 has 11 residues. The ends were cut back, 2 bases at V and 5 bases at J, with 3 bases in the middle. Germline V gene data show CDR1 as LNHDA and CDR2 as SQIVND (reference sequence). CDR3 nucleotides: TGTGCCAGTAGTATAATGGAGACCCAGTACTTC. The encoded protein is CASSIMETQYF.

The chain is built from TRBV15 and TRBJ2-3; no clear D. The V end was cut by 8 bases, the J end by 0 bases, with 9 bases between. Germline assignment: CDR1 LNHNV and CDR2 YYDKDF (reference sequence). This CDR3 spans 13 amino acids. The CDR3 spells CATYGSSTDTQYF. The CDR3 DNA reads TGTGCCACCTACGGGTCGAGCACAGATACGCAGTATTTT.

The gene calls are TRBV4-2 and TRBJ2-7; 8 bases are a match to TRBD2. This CDR3 is 17 amino acids long. The germline gives CDR1 LGHNA, CDR2 YNFKEQ. The junction had 11 bases not matched to a gene; V was cut back by 1 base and J by 3 bases. CDR3 protein: CASSQVVQAGAHYEQYF. The CDR3 DNA sequence: TGTGCCAGCAGCCAAGTAGTTCAAGCGGGAGCGCACTACGAGCAGTACTTC.

The chain recombines TRBV5-1 with TRBJ2-1; D is perhaps TRBD2 (5 bases). CDR3 length: 15 amino acids. CDR1 is SGHRS, CDR2 YFSETQ, per germline. V lost 3 bases and J lost 2, with 12 bases in between. The CDR3 reads CASSSGLATYNEQFF. In DNA, the CDR3 is TGCGCCAGCAGCTCCGGACTGGCTACCTACAATGAGCAGTTCTTC.

The V gene is TRBV5-6, the J gene TRBJ2-1; 9 positions agree with TRBD2. This CDR3 is 15 amino acids long. V was pared by 3 bases and J by 4 bases, with 5 bases of the junction left unmatched. Germline CDR1 SGHDT, CDR2 YYEEEE. CDR3 region: CASSSPGLAYNEQFF. In DNA form, the CDR3 reads TGTGCCAGCAGCTCCCCGGGACTAGCTTACAATGAGCAGTTCTTC.

In DNA form, the CDR3 reads TGTGCCAGCAGCCAGGACAGGGTAAATTCACCCCTCCACTTT. Protein sequence: CASSQDRVNSPLHF. The chain uses TRBV5-4 and TRBJ1-6, with 8 bases identical to TRBD1. CDR1 and CDR2 (germline): SGHNT, YYREEE (reference sequence). V shed 4 bases and J 7 bases; nucleotides not matched to a gene: 4. This CDR3 is 14 amino acids long.

The CDR3 spells CASDTGDMNTGELFF. In DNA form, the CDR3 reads TGCGCCAGTGATACAGGGGACATGAACACCGGGGAGCTGTTTTTT. J is TRBJ2-2 and V is TRBV5-1, with 7 bases aligning to TRBD1. The CDR3 length is 15 residues. In germline, CDR1 is SGHRS, CDR2 YFSETQ. V trimming: 8 bases; J trimming: 1 base; junction bases outside the gene matches: 8. The entire variable domain, with the rest obtained from reference TRBV5-1 and TRBJ2-2, is as follows: KAGVTQTPRYLIKTRGQQVTLSCSPISGHRSVSWYQQTPGQGLQFLFEYFSETQRNKGNFPGRFSGRQFSNSRSEMNVSTLELGDSALYLCASDTGDMNTGELFFGEGSRLTVL.

The rearrangement joins TRBV19 to TRBJ1-1; a weak D match, TRBD1 (6 bases). The ends were cut back, 3 bases at V and 6 bases at J, with 17 bases in the middle. Germline assignment: CDR1 LNHDA and CDR2 SQIVND (reference sequence). The CDR3 covers 15 residues. For the CDR3, the DNA is TGTGCCAGTAGTATGGGTCGCAGGGGATTGGCTGAAGCTTTCTTT. This sequence encodes CASSMGRRGLAEAFF.

This clone occurred a few times. This chain links TRBV6-8 with TRBJ2-2; the D gene is possibly TRBD2 (6 bases). The CDR3 has 14 amino acids. V shed 2 bases and J shed 7 bases, with 11 bases lying between them. Germline V gene lookup returns CDR1 MNHGY and CDR2 SAAAGT. The CDR3 DNA is TGTGCCAGCAGTTACGCCTTGGGGGGCGGGGAGCTGTTTTTT. Residues: CASSYALGGGELFF.

The chain has TRBV25-1 and TRBJ1-2; 7 bases are a match to TRBD1. The trim removed 2 bases at V and 5 bases at J, leaving 2 bases unmatched. Germline assignment: CDR1 MGHDK and CDR2 SYGVNS. This CDR3 contains 13 residues. CDR3 nucleotides: TGTGCCAGCAGTGAAGCAGGGGGTTATGGCTACACCTTC. As protein: CASSEAGGYGYTF.

This clone showed up just a few times. The chain recombines TRBV7-8 with TRBJ2-7; 7 bases align to TRBD1. The CDR3 length is 16 residues. Per the germline V gene, CDR1 is SGHVS and CDR2 is FQNEAQ. J lost 1 base, V lost 5 bases, and 11 bases had no gene match. CDR3 sequence reads: CASSPRRDSPSYEQYF. In DNA form, the CDR3 reads TGTGCCAGCAGCCCACGCAGGGACAGCCCATCCTACGAGCAGTACTTC.

The chain links TRBV20-1 to TRBJ1-4; D gene ambiguous. Trimming pared 3 bases from V and 8 bases from J, leaving 7 bases between. The CDR3 runs to 11 residues. Per germline, CDR1 DFQATT and CDR2 SNEGSKA (reference sequence). Here the CDR3 reads CSASFLEKLFF. The CDR3 region has the DNA TGCAGTGCTAGTTTCCTGGAAAAACTGTTTTTT.

The J gene is TRBJ1-2, the V gene TRBV29-1, with D unclear. From germline, CDR1 is SQVTM and CDR2 ANQGSEA. The CDR3 loop spans 10 amino acids. Trimming took 3 bases from V and 6 from J, leaving 5 bases between them. The CDR3 DNA reads TGCAGCGTTGAGCTTAATGGCTACACCTTC. It translates to CSVELNGYTF. Complete variable domain (other parts from reference TRBV29-1 and TRBJ1-2): SAVISQKPSRDICQRGTSLTIQCQVDSQVTMMFWYRQQPGQSLTLIATANQGSEATYESGFVIDKFPISRPNLTFSTLTVSNMSPEDSSIYLCSVELNGYTFGSGTRLTVV.

The V gene is TRBV5-4, the J gene TRBJ2-1, with D unresolved. This CDR3 region has 11 residues. V was shortened by 2 bases and J by 7 bases, with 4 bases between the two germline ends. Germline assignment: CDR1 SGHNT and CDR2 YYREEE (reference sequence). DNA for the CDR3: TGTGCCAGCAGCTTAGCGAATGAGCAGTTCTTC. Protein sequence: CASSLANEQFF.

The chain couples TRBV6-5 to TRBJ2-7, with 8 bases identical to TRBD1. The ends lost 5 bases at V and 3 bases at J; junction bases unmatched: 9. Looked up from germline, CDR1 is MNHEY and CDR2 is SVGAGI. The CDR3 contains 15 residues. CDR3 sequence reads: CASSPARDRRYEQYF. The CDR3 region has the DNA TGTGCCAGCAGTCCGGCCCGGGACAGGCGCTACGAGCAGTACTTC.

This clone turned up a few times. The chain carries TRBV7-9 and TRBJ1-2; TRBD1 matches at 8 bases. The V gene end was trimmed by 2 bases and the J gene end by 5 bases; junction bases not matched to a gene: 1. The CDR3 is 13 residues long. CDR1 and CDR2 (germline): SEHNR, FQNEAQ (reference sequence). DNA for the CDR3: TGTGCCAGCAGCTTAACAGGGGGGTATGGCTACACCTTC. Protein: CASSLTGGYGYTF.

This chain uses TRBV29-1 with TRBJ1-1, with TRBD1 identical over 7 bases. The germline V gene encodes CDR1 SQVTM and CDR2 ANQGSEA. This CDR3 spans 14 amino acids. V was pared by 0 bases and J by 4 bases, with 5 bases of the junction left unmatched. The CDR3 nucleotides are TGCAGCGTTGAAGACACAGGGGACGGCACTGAAGCTTTCTTT. Its translation is CSVEDTGDGTEAFF.

This chain links TRBV4-1 with TRBJ2-3; D might be TRBD2 (5 bases). Germline loops: CDR1 MGHRA, CDR2 YSYEKL. Trimming took 1 base from V and 1 from J, leaving 12 bases between them. The CDR3 covers 16 residues. This chain's CDR3 is CASSQVAPLGTDTQYF. Here the CDR3 DNA reads TGCGCCAGCAGCCAAGTAGCGCCTCTGGGCACAGATACGCAGTATTTT.

The chain links TRBV9 to TRBJ2-3; 7 bases are shared with TRBD2. The CDR3 extends over 14 amino acids. Looked up from germline, CDR1 is SGDLS and CDR2 is YYNGEE. V shed 7 bases, J shed 6 bases, and the junction held 11 bases outside the gene matches. The CDR3 DNA reads as TGTGCCAGCGGCACAAGGGCGGGAGAGGATACGCAGTATTTT. Encoded protein: CASGTRAGEDTQYF.

Remarks on this clone: At one end, the junction sequence differs from germline, possibly due to a read error. The chain joins TRBV19 to TRBJ2-5, with D perhaps TRBD2 (6 bases). Germline V gene data show CDR1 as LNHDA and CDR2 as SQIVND (reference sequence). CDR3 length: 16 residues. This CDR3 reads CASSIDSRSGTQKQNF. CDR3 DNA sequence: TGTGCCAGTAGTATAGATTCCCGTAGTGGGACTCAGAAACAGAACTTC.

The chain links TRBV27 to TRBJ2-2; D is undetermined. CDR3 length: 13 residues. Germline CDR1 reads MNHEY; CDR2 reads SMNVEV (reference sequence). The V and J ends lost 1 base and 4 bases respectively, with 4 bases between them. CDR3 coding DNA: TGTGCCAGCAGTTTATGGTCCACCGGGGAGCTGTTTTTT. It codes for CASSLWSTGELFF.

J is TRBJ1-2 and V is TRBV6-6, with 7 bases identical to TRBD1. V dropped 5 bases and J dropped 8; count of bases not matched to a gene: 17. The length of the CDR3 is 16 residues. Germline V lookup: CDR1 MNHNY, CDR2 SVGAGI (reference sequence). Written as DNA, the CDR3 is TGTGCCAGCAGTCCATCCACCGCGACAGGGAAAAGGGGCTACACCTTC. Translating gives CASSPSTATGKRGYTF.

The chain combines TRBV2 with TRBJ1-5; no clear D gene. Trimming shortened V by 6 bases and J by 1 base, and 4 bases separated the two germline ends. The CDR3 length is 12 residues. Germline-derived CDR1 and CDR2 are SNHLY and FYNNEI. CDR3 sequence reads: CASSQSNQPQHF. As DNA, the CDR3 is TGTGCCAGCAGCCAGAGCAATCAGCCCCAGCATTTT. Full variable domain (rest looked up from reference TRBV2 and TRBJ1-5): EPEVTQTPSHQVTQMGQEVILRCVPISNHLYFYWYRQILGQKVEFLVSFYNNEISEKSEIFDDQFSVERPDGSNFTLKIRSTKLEDSAMYFCASSQSNQPQHFGDGTRLSIL.

The chain is built from TRBV28 and TRBJ2-7; D could derive from TRBD1 or TRBD2 (7 bases each). CDR3 length: 14 residues. Germline loops: CDR1 MDHEN, CDR2 SYDVKM. Trimming left V 5 bases short and J 3 bases short, with 14 bases between. The CDR3 bases are TGTGCCAGCAGTCAGGGGGGGGGCCTCTACGAGCAGTACTTC. It specifies CASSQGGGLYEQYF.

The CDR3 here is CASSLTLGRNQPQHF. In nucleotides, the CDR3 is TGTGCCAGCAGCTTAACGCTGGGCCGCAATCAGCCCCAGCATTTT. V usage is TRBV7-2 and J usage is TRBJ1-5; no reliable D call. V dropped 2 bases and J dropped 2 bases, with 10 bases sitting between them. Germline CDR1 reads SGHTA; CDR2 reads FQGNSA. The CDR3 runs to 15 residues.

This clone turned up a few times. The chain couples TRBV7-9 to TRBJ1-2, with 7 bases matching TRBD1. V was clipped by 5 bases and J by 4 bases; unmatched bases: 13. The CDR3 totals 16 residues. The germline CDR1 and CDR2 sequences are SEHNR and FQNEAQ (reference sequence). This chain's CDR3 is CASSQSRDSSLYGYTF. In DNA, the CDR3 is TGTGCCAGCAGCCAGTCTAGGGACAGTTCACTCTATGGCTACACCTTC.

This chain connects TRBV18 to TRBJ2-5, with D maybe TRBD2 (5 bases). CDR1 and CDR2 (germline): KGHSH, LQKENI. The CDR3 consists of 13 residues. V lost 5 bases, J lost 2 bases, and 9 bases lay in between. The CDR3 nucleotides read TGTGCCAGCTCAGAGGGCGTTCAAGAGACCCAGTACTTC. Amino acids: CASSEGVQETQYF. Looking up the rest from reference TRBV18 and TRBJ2-5 gives the full variable domain: NAGVMQNPRHLVRRRGQEARLRCSPMKGHSHVYWYRQLPEEGLKFMVYLQKENIIDESGMPKERFSAEFPKEGPSILRIQQVVRGDSAAYFCASSEGVQETQYFGPGTRLLVL.

The gene calls are TRBV7-3 and TRBJ1-1, with TRBD1 matching 7 bases. Trimming removed 5 bases from V and 0 bases from J; junction bases left unmatched: 3. The CDR3 length is 14 residues. Germline values: CDR1 SGHTA, CDR2 FQGTGA. The CDR3: CASSIGQVNTEAFF. The CDR3 DNA reads as TGTGCCAGCAGCATCGGACAGGTGAACACTGAAGCTTTCTTT.